This T cell receptor (beta chain) was recorded in a study of blood T cell repertoires in COVID-19. Across the study: From T cells, B-cell-depleted T cells, or PBMCs came the material, which was cDNA or gDNA.

The authors' processing: How many nucleated cells were present was estimated from reference gene primer amplification. Sequencing used immunoSEQ multiplex PCR; TCRdb keeps in-frame clones, though not all of them. V, J and clone size are taken as reported in that table, and D and trimming were inferred from the DNA itself. The sample holds some 200,000 clones; 75% to 90% are singletons and the top ten take under 5.5%. Material for sequencing was peripheral blood. The clonotype originates from a woman aged 40 to 50 with acute or convalescent COVID-19.

The CDR3 nucleotides read TGCGCCAGCAGCCAAGAATTCGGGACAGTTTACAATGAGCAGTTCTTC. This sequence encodes CASSQEFGTVYNEQFF. The chain carries TRBV4-1 and TRBJ2-1, with TRBD1 matching 7 bases. The CDR3 covers 16 residues. Germline CDR1 and CDR2: MGHRA and YSYEKL. Unmatched junction bases numbered 6, after V lost 0 bases and J lost 4 bases.